Shown below are 10 T cell receptor beta chains from a single sample sequenced in a study of T cells in Graves' hyperthyroidism and ophthalmopathy. TCR beta CDR3 regions were amplified from RNA transcripts. Using the HTBI primer set, a first-round RT-PCR was run on the TCR CDR3. TCRdb recomputed calls from the multiplex PCR reads with MiXCR, one row per CDR3 protein. The sample carries more than 350,000 distinct CDR3 sequences, nearly 15% recorded once. Specimen: blood. The receptors were gathered from a woman aged 55-70 years with Graves' ophthalmopathy.

This clonotype has more than one count but fewer than ten. The chain recombines TRBV10-1 with TRBJ2-2; D might be TRBD2 (5 bases). CDR3 length: 15 amino acids. Germline values: CDR1 WNHNN, CDR2 SYGVQD (reference sequence). Between the trimmed V and J ends, which lost 5 bases and 2 bases, there was a span of 12 bases. CDR3 sequence (DNA): TGCGCCAGCAGTCCCGCGGAGGCAAACACCGGGGAGCTGTTTTTT. Translation gives CASSPAEANTGELFF.

This clonotype was counted many times. The chain's CDR3 is CASSLGQGGSETQYF. The CDR3 bases are TGTGCCAGCAGCCTGGGACAGGGGGGCTCAGAGACCCAGTACTTC. The genes are TRBV11-2 and TRBJ2-5, with TRBD1 matching 11 bases. The CDR3 loop spans 15 amino acids. Germline V CDR1 and CDR2: SGHAT, FQNNGV. V gave up 5 bases and J gave up 4 bases; unmatched junction bases: 6.

J is TRBJ1-2 and V is TRBV29-1; no clear D. The germline V gene encodes CDR1 SQVTM and CDR2 ANQGSEA. The length of the CDR3 is 12 residues. V lost 8 bases and J 1 base, leaving 11 bases between the germline ends. The CDR3 bases are TGCAGCTCACATCGTCTTAACTATGGCTACACCTTC. Translated, it gives CSSHRLNYGYTF.

J is TRBJ2-5 and V is TRBV7-2; 7 nucleotides agree with TRBD2. Germline V gene sequence: CDR1 SGHTA, CDR2 FQGNSA. After removal of 6 bases from V and 0 bases from J, the junction contained 7 bases not matched to a gene. The CDR3 covers 15 residues. As DNA, the CDR3 is TGTGCCAGCAGTTACGGGCGGGAGTACCAAGAGACCCAGTACTTC. Its translation: CASSYGREYQETQYF.

This clonotype has just a few counts. V is TRBV6-1 and J is TRBJ2-4; the D gene could be TRBD1 or TRBD2 (5 bases each). Per germline, CDR1 MNHNS and CDR2 SASEGT. The V gene lost 8 bases and the J gene lost 5 bases, with 16 bases spanning the gap. This CDR3 contains 14 residues. This chain's CDR3 is CASSPRRGQNIQYF. The CDR3 nucleotides are TGTGCCAGCTCCCCTCGTAGGGGACAAAACATTCAGTACTTC.

Only a few counts were recorded for this clonotype. The J gene is TRBJ2-7, the V gene TRBV27; TRBD2 might be the D (6 bases). CDR1 is MNHEY, CDR2 SMNVEV, per germline (reference sequence). The ends were cut back, 6 bases at V and 2 bases at J, with 17 bases in the middle. The CDR3 loop spans 15 amino acids. CDR3 nucleotides: TGTGCCAGCAGCCCTTTTAGCGGTGACACCTACGAGCAGTACTTC. Encoded protein: CASSPFSGDTYEQYF.

In its sample, this clonotype was seen many times. The V gene is TRBV2, the J gene TRBJ1-6; 7 bases map to TRBD1. CDR1 is SNHLY, CDR2 FYNNEI, per germline. The CDR3 has 15 residues. V was pared by 3 bases and J by 6 bases, with 5 bases of the junction left unmatched. CDR3 protein: CASSDEGAGNSPLHF. The CDR3 DNA follows: TGTGCCAGCAGTGACGAGGGGGCCGGTAATTCACCCCTCCACTTT.

The rearrangement uses TRBV20-1 and TRBJ1-4, with unresolved D. There are 11 residues in the CDR3. Germline V gives CDR1 DFQATT, CDR2 SNEGSKA (reference sequence). Trimming removed 5 bases at V and 5 bases at J, with 6 bases between. CDR3 sequence (DNA): TGCAGTGCTTTTCGGAATGAAAAACTGTTTTTT. Protein sequence: CSAFRNEKLFF.

The chain combines TRBV19 with TRBJ2-3, with no clear D. The V gene's germline CDR1 is LNHDA and CDR2 SQIVND (reference sequence). This CDR3 is built from 13 residues. The V end was cut by 8 bases, the J end by 2 bases, with 11 bases between. In DNA form, the CDR3 reads TGTGCCAGTCAAGCCGAGGACACAGATACGCAGTATTTT. Residues: CASQAEDTDTQYF.

The chain is built from TRBV18 and TRBJ2-3; D is tentatively TRBD1 or TRBD2 (7 bases each). CDR3 length: 17 residues. Germline CDR1 is KGHSH and CDR2 is LQKENI. The V end was cut by 3 bases, the J end by 3 bases, with 19 bases between. The CDR3 DNA is TGTGCCAGCTCACCGACAACCGGGGGGACAGCGACAGATACGCAGTATTTT. Translation: CASSPTTGGTATDTQYF.